A single sample gave rise to the 17 T cell receptor beta chains below, sequenced in a study of blood T cells in healthy people across ages. A second PCR, run for about 7 to 11 cycles, used a sample-barcoded 5' primer plus a J-beta primer mix. TCRdb reprocessed the 5' RACE reads via MiXCR and lists one record per CDR3 protein. Among 750,000 to 950,000 distinct CDR3 sequences listed, approximately 53% were seen once. Material for sequencing was blood. The receptors derive from a man older than 75 in good health.

In this sample, this clonotype turned up a few times. V usage is TRBV7-9 and J usage is TRBJ2-1; 12 nucleotides match TRBD2. Trimming at V came to 3 bases and at J to 8 bases, leaving 5 bases not matched to a gene. The CDR3 extends over 15 amino acids. Looked up from germline, CDR1 is SEHNR and CDR2 is FQNEAQ (reference sequence). The CDR3 loop is CASSLLLAGGYEQFF. CDR3 nucleotides: TGTGCCAGCAGCTTGTTACTAGCGGGAGGATATGAGCAGTTCTTC. Full variable domain (missing parts from reference TRBV7-9 and TRBJ2-1): DTGVSQNPRHKITKRGQNVTFRCDPISEHNRLYWYRQTLGQGPEFLTYFQNEAQLEKSRLLSDRFSAERPKGSFSTLEIQRTEQGDSAMYLCASSLLLAGGYEQFFGPGTRLTVL.

There are a few counts of this clonotype. The chain uses TRBV12-3 or TRBV12-4 and TRBJ1-5, with D tentatively TRBD1 (6 bases). V was clipped by 0 bases and J by 6 bases, with 15 bases between them. The CDR3 loop spans 16 amino acids. The CDR3 region is CASSLAGGGGSQPQHF. As DNA, the CDR3 is TGTGCCAGCAGTTTAGCGGGAGGGGGGGGAAGTCAGCCCCAGCATTTT.

This clonotype came up once. This chain links TRBV20-1 with TRBJ2-7, with D possibly TRBD2 on 5 matching bases. There are 14 residues in the CDR3. Germline assignment: CDR1 DFQATT and CDR2 SNEGSKA (reference sequence). Trimming left V 0 bases short and J 0 bases short, with 9 bases between. The CDR3 region is CSARDKDSSYEQYF. CDR3 in DNA: TGCAGTGCTAGAGATAAGGACTCCTCCTACGAGCAGTACTTC.

This clonotype was counted between two and nine times. The chain is built from TRBV5-1 and TRBJ1-2; 12 bases map to TRBD1. V dropped 4 bases and J dropped 4; count of bases not matched to a gene: 14. The germline V gene encodes CDR1 SGHRS and CDR2 YFSETQ. The CDR3 runs 18 residues. In DNA, the CDR3 is TGCGCCAGCAGCAAAGCCGGGACAGGGGGCCCTCTAGGCTATGGCTACACCTTC. Encoded protein: CASSKAGTGGPLGYGYTF.

This clonotype showed up just a few times. This chain joins TRBV5-1 and TRBJ2-1; D perhaps matches TRBD1 (6 bases). Germline CDR1 reads SGHRS; CDR2 reads YFSETQ. The CDR3 runs to 13 residues. The V end lost 3 bases, the J end lost 6 bases, and 10 bases lay between the germline ends. CDR3 bases: TGCGCCAGCAGCTCGCAGGGGCGCAATGAGCAGTTCTTC. It translates to CASSSQGRNEQFF. Full variable domain (outside the CDR3, taken from reference TRBV5-1 and TRBJ2-1): KAGVTQTPRYLIKTRGQQVTLSCSPISGHRSVSWYQQTPGQGLQFLFEYFSETQRNKGNFPGRFSGRQFSNSRSEMNVSTLELGDSALYLCASSSQGRNEQFFGPGTRLTVL.

In this sample, this clonotype turned up a few times. The rearrangement joins TRBV29-1 to TRBJ2-5; 8 nucleotides match TRBD2. This CDR3 is built from 13 residues. V lost 5 bases to trimming and J lost 3 bases; unmatched junction nucleotides: 5. Germline V CDR1 and CDR2: SQVTM, ANQGSEA. The CDR3 loop reads CSVTPGGEETQYF. In DNA, the CDR3 is TGCAGCGTTACTCCGGGAGGGGAAGAGACCCAGTACTTC.

This clonotype was observed a handful of times. V is TRBV24-1 and J is TRBJ2-1, with 8 nucleotides matching TRBD1. Germline assignment: CDR1 KGHDR and CDR2 SFDVKD. The CDR3 sequence is 16 residues long. V was clipped by 3 bases and J by 2 bases; unmatched bases: 5. The CDR3 DNA follows: TGTGCCACCAGTGATCCCGGACAGGGCACCTACAATGAGCAGTTCTTC. Translation gives CATSDPGQGTYNEQFF.

The sample holds a few counts of this clonotype. The chain links TRBV11-1 to TRBJ2-1; 7 bases map to TRBD2. Germline V CDR1 and CDR2: SGHAT, FQDESV (reference sequence). This CDR3 region has 20 residues. The ends lost 4 bases at V and 7 bases at J; junction bases unmatched: 25. The CDR3 is CASSSGMGWAGEPSGNEQFF. The CDR3 DNA follows: TGTGCCAGCAGCTCCGGTATGGGATGGGCGGGAGAGCCTTCGGGGAATGAGCAGTTCTTC.

The V and J genes are TRBV7-2 and TRBJ2-3; D may be TRBD2 (6 bases). Deletions cut 0 bases from V and 14 bases from J, with 27 bases between. The CDR3 runs 17 residues. Germline V gives CDR1 SGHTA, CDR2 FQGNSA. The CDR3 DNA is TGTGCCAGCAGCTTAGCCTCGCTAGCGACGCAGCACAGATACGCGTATTTT. It specifies CASSLASLATQHRYAYF.

The V call is TRBV4-3, the J call TRBJ2-7; D not certain. The germline V gene encodes CDR1 LGHNA and CDR2 YSLEER. The CDR3 is 14 residues long. Trimming removed 0 bases from V and 4 bases from J, with 10 bases in between. CDR3 sequence: CASSQDFSGYEQYF. The CDR3 region has the DNA TGCGCCAGCAGCCAAGATTTTTCGGGTTACGAGCAGTACTTC.

This chain links TRBV7-9 with TRBJ2-7, with 8 bases lining up with TRBD1. With 7 bases clipped from V and 3 bases from J, the junction kept 8 bases outside the gene matches. The CDR3 totals 14 residues. Germline V lookup: CDR1 SEHNR, CDR2 FQNEAQ (reference sequence). CDR3 nucleotide sequence: TGTGCCAGCAACTCTGGACAGGGAATCTACGAGCAGTACTTC. Translating gives CASNSGQGIYEQYF.

CDR3 amino acids: CASNSTDRGRVYGYTF. The CDR3 region has the DNA TGTGCCAGCAACTCAACGGACAGGGGGCGTGTTTATGGCTACACCTTC. The genes are TRBV9 and TRBJ1-2; 11 nucleotides align to TRBD1. The CDR3 is 16 residues long. The trim removed 6 bases at V and 5 bases at J, leaving 12 bases unmatched. Germline CDR1 SGDLS, CDR2 YYNGEE.

The chain couples TRBV2 to TRBJ2-5, with D perhaps matching TRBD1 or TRBD2 (7 bases each). Deletions cut 2 bases from V and 4 bases from J, with 20 bases between. Germline V gene data show CDR1 as SNHLY and CDR2 as FYNNEI. The CDR3 spans 17 residues. CDR3 sequence reads: CASSESRTGGGAETQYF. CDR3 nucleotide sequence: TGTGCCAGCAGTGAATCCCGGACAGGTGGGGGGGCAGAGACCCAGTACTTC.

The rearrangement joins TRBV5-5 to TRBJ2-1, with TRBD2 matching over 12 bases. The CDR3 is 17 residues long. V lost 4 bases, J lost 7 bases, and 12 bases stayed unmatched. The germline V gene has CDR1 SGHKS and CDR2 YYEKEE (reference sequence). The CDR3 protein is CASSPSGLAGLGNEQFF. The CDR3 DNA reads as TGTGCCAGCAGCCCCAGCGGACTAGCGGGACTGGGTAATGAGCAGTTCTTC. The variable domain in full, completed from reference TRBV5-5 and TRBJ2-1, reads DAGVTQSPTHLIKTRGQQVTLRCSPISGHKSVSWYQQVLGQGPQFIFQYYEKEERGRGNFPDRFSARQFPNYSSELNVNALLLGDSALYLCASSPSGLAGLGNEQFFGPGTRLTVL.

The gene calls are TRBV21-1 and TRBJ1-1; the listed D gene, TRBD1, was not tested against the DNA. TRBV21-1 has pseudogene status. CDR3 length equals 15 residues. CDR3 region: CASREGQGTKSEAFF. The CDR3 bases are TGTGCCAGCAGGGAAGGACAGGGAACTAAGTCTGAAGCTTTCTTT.

The chain couples TRBV12-3 or TRBV12-4 to TRBJ2-2, with D tentatively TRBD2 (6 bases). Between the trimmed V and J ends, which lost 8 bases and 6 bases, there was a span of 13 bases. This CDR3 contains 13 residues. The CDR3 nucleotides are TGTGCCAGCGGGAGTCGGGGGTCCGGGGAGCTGTTTTTT. Amino acid sequence: CASGSRGSGELFF.

The chain combines TRBV10-3 with TRBJ1-1, with D possibly being TRBD1 (5 bases). Germline values: CDR1 ENHRY, CDR2 SYGVKD. V lost 3 bases and J 5 bases, leaving 19 bases between the germline ends. CDR3 length: 16 amino acids. CDR3 sequence: CAISEPALGGGTEAFF. In nucleotides, the CDR3 is TGTGCCATCAGTGAACCTGCCCTGGGGGGGGGGACTGAAGCTTTCTTT.